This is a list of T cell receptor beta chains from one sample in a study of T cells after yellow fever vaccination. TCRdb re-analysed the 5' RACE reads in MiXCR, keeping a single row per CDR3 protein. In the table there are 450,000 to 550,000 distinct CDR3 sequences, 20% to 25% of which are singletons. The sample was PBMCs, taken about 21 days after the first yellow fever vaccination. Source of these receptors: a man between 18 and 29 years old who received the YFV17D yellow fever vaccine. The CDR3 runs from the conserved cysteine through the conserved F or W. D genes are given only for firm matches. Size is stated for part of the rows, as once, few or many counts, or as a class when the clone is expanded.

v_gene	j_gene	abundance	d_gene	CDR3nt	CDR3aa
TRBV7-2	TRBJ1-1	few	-	TGTGCCAGCAGCTTCGGAGGGGCGGGGAAGGTGACTGAAGCTTTCTTT	CASSFGGAGKVTEAFF
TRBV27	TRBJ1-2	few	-	TGTGCCAGCAGTCTAACAAGGGCTAACTATGGCTACACCTTC	CASSLTRANYGYTF
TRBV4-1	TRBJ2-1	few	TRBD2	TGCGCCAGCAGCCAAGATCGCGGGACTAGATACAATGAGCAGTTCTTC	CASSQDRGTRYNEQFF
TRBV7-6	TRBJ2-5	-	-	TGTGCCAGCAGCTTCACACGGACTACCCCAACCCAGTACTTC	CASSFTRTTPTQYF
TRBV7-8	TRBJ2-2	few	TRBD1	TGTGCCAGCACCCGGGACAGGTTGATCGGGGAGCTGTTTTTT	CASTRDRLIGELFF
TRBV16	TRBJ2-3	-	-	TGTGCCAGCAGCCAATCGGTGAGCACAGATACGCAGTATTTT	CASSQSVSTDTQYF
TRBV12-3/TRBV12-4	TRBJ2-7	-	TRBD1	TGTGCCAGCAGCTCCCACCCGGGACAGGTTCCCGGCGAGCAGTACTTC	CASSSHPGQVPGEQYF
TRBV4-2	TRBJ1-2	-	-	TGTGCCAGCAGCCAGAAACAGGTTCCCCTCTATGGCTACACCTTC	CASSQKQVPLYGYTF
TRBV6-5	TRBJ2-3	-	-	TGTGCCAGCAGTTACGGGGATATCAGCGCAGATACGCAGTATTTT	CASSYGDISADTQYF
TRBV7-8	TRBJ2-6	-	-	TGTGCCAGCAGCGAACTAGGAGGGGCCAACGTCCTGACTTTC	CASSELGGANVLTF
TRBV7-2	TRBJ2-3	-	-	TGTGCCAGCAGCCTTCTGCAGGTTACCTTCACAGATACGCAGTATTTT	CASSLLQVTFTDTQYF
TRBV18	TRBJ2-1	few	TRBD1	TGTGCCAGCTCACCAGTGGACAGGCACAATGAGCAGTTCTTC	CASSPVDRHNEQFF
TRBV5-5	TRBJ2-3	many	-	TGTGCCAGCAGCCTAGGGACACCTAGCACAGATACGCAGTATTTT	CASSLGTPSTDTQYF
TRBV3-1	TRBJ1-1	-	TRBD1	TGTGCCAGCAGAACGCGGACAGGGGGGACCACTGAAGCTTTCTTT	CASRTRTGGTTEAFF
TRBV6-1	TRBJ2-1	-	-	TGTGCCAGCAGAATGGGGCCGTTATATGAGCAGTTCTTC	CASRMGPLYEQFF
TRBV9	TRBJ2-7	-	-	TGTGCCAGCAGCGTAGGGGAGACACTCCTGCGCTACGAGCAGTACTTC	CASSVGETLLRYEQYF
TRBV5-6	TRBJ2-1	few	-	TGTGCCAGCAGCCCGGAGGTAATAGCCAATGAGCAGTTCTTC	CASSPEVIANEQFF
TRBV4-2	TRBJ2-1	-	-	TGTGCCAGCAGCCAAGACTTGTCCTACAATGAGCAGTTCTTC	CASSQDLSYNEQFF
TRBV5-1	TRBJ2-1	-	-	TGCGCCAGCAGGTCCCTAGCCGACAATGAGCAGTTCTTC	CASRSLADNEQFF
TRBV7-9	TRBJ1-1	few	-	TGTGCCAGCAGCTTAGAATTGGTAACGTGGACTGAAGCTTTCTTT	CASSLELVTWTEAFF
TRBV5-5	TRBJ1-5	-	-	TGTGCCACCAGCTTAGGAAGTGGGCCTCAGCCCCAGCATTTT	CATSLGSGPQPQHF
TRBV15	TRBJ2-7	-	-	TGTGCCACCAGCAGAGAGGGCGGTACCTACGAGCAGTACTTC	CATSREGGTYEQYF
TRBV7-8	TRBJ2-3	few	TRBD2	TGTGCCAGCAGCATCAGATTAGGGACTACCACAGATACGCAGTATTTT	CASSIRLGTTTDTQYF
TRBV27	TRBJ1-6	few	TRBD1	TGTGCCAGCAGCGGACAGGCCAACTCACCCCTCCACTTT	CASSGQANSPLHF
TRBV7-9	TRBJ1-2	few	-	TGTGCCAGCAGCGATCCGACGGTCGGAAGAGGCTACACCTTC	CASSDPTVGRGYTF
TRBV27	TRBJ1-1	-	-	TGTGCCAGCAGCGGATGGGGGATGAACACTGAAGCTTTCTTT	CASSGWGMNTEAFF